A selection of T cell receptor beta chains follows, all from one sample in a study of blood T cell repertoires in COVID-19. Clones were sequenced by immunoSEQ multiplex PCR, and TCRdb holds only the in-frame ones, with some missing. Found here are a few hundred thousand clones, roughly 90% of them singletons; the top ten hold approximately 0.7%. The sample taken for sequencing was peripheral blood. The receptors here all came from a human donor in a cohort sampled during active COVID-19. CDR3s include the opening cysteine and the closing phenylalanine or tryptophan.

CDR3: CASSPSPGKGGETQYF
J: TRBJ2-5
V: TRBV7-2

CDR3: CASSYRTGGSLEAFF
J: TRBJ1-1
V: TRBV6-2/TRBV6-3

CDR3: CASSQDRGWQETQYF
J: TRBJ2-5
V: TRBV4-2

CDR3: CASSLLRSGENSPLHF
J: TRBJ1-6
V: TRBV5-1

CDR3: CASSLAGRTYGYTF
J: TRBJ1-2
V: TRBV7-9

CDR3: CASSRQGTDTQYF
J: TRBJ2-3
V: TRBV6-4

CDR3: CASSVDGEGAGNTIYF
J: TRBJ1-3
V: TRBV9

CDR3: CASSSTPDSNQPQHF
J: TRBJ1-5
V: TRBV21-1

CDR3: CASSFKGGDPGANVLTF
J: TRBJ2-6
V: TRBV7-2

CDR3: CAITPGTGSGNTIYF
J: TRBJ1-3
V: TRBV10-3

CDR3: CASSQALAVLAAYEQYF
J: TRBJ2-7
V: TRBV4-1

CDR3: CASSQVTGNGYTF
J: TRBJ1-2
V: TRBV3-1/TRBV3-2

CDR3: CASNRVQNTEAFF
J: TRBJ1-1
V: TRBV19

CDR3: CASSLEGAQELFF
J: TRBJ2-2
V: TRBV5-8

CDR3: CASSRSVVSDYGYTF
J: TRBJ1-2
V: TRBV4-1

CDR3: CASSINRDTNYGYTF
J: TRBJ1-2
V: TRBV19

CDR3: CASSLGTEAFF
J: TRBJ1-1
V: TRBV6-5

CDR3: CASSSRTSGSLYEQYF
J: TRBJ2-7
V: TRBV7-2

CDR3: CASSFRGNSPLHF
J: TRBJ1-6
V: TRBV12-3/TRBV12-4

CDR3: CASSIGGTYNEQFF
J: TRBJ2-1
V: TRBV19

CDR3: CAGGGPHQPQHF
J: TRBJ1-5
V: TRBV19

CDR3: CASSSRLAGQETQYF
J: TRBJ2-5
V: TRBV7-9

CDR3: CAISERRTGGGETQYF
J: TRBJ2-5
V: TRBV10-3

CDR3: CASSLDRGNSPLHF
J: TRBJ1-6
V: TRBV7-9

CDR3: CASSLVRAGYTF
J: TRBJ1-2
V: TRBV5-6

CDR3: CASSLSGGSYEQYF
J: TRBJ2-7
V: TRBV27

CDR3: CASSREEDTEAFF
J: TRBJ1-1
V: TRBV6-2/TRBV6-3

CDR3: CASSLVYRLADPIYEQYF
J: TRBJ2-7
V: TRBV7-9

CDR3: CASSLFGTTNEQFF
J: TRBJ2-1
V: TRBV11-3

CDR3: CASSLIPAGGQETQYF
J: TRBJ2-5
V: TRBV7-6

CDR3: CASSQDIQGNNYGYTF
J: TRBJ1-2
V: TRBV4-3

CDR3: CATAVGISNYGYTF
J: TRBJ1-2
V: TRBV10-3

CDR3: CASSSGVYGRGRNEKLFF
J: TRBJ1-4
V: TRBV5-1

CDR3: CASSLTPGGNTEAFF
J: TRBJ1-1
V: TRBV5-6

CDR3: CASTSYRGTSGGAQYF
J: TRBJ2-3
V: TRBV7-2

CDR3: CATSWDRERDYGYTF
J: TRBJ1-2
V: TRBV15

CDR3: CASSFTRQGAPEAFF
J: TRBJ1-1
V: TRBV28

CDR3: CASSPRPLAGSNTGELFF
J: TRBJ2-2
V: TRBV18

CDR3: CASKLQETQYF
J: TRBJ2-5
V: TRBV2

CDR3: CASRRQGQGLYGYTF
J: TRBJ1-2
V: TRBV19

CDR3: CASSLGQGGTGYTF
J: TRBJ1-2
V: TRBV5-1

CDR3: CASSTRTSSNTGELFF
J: TRBJ2-2
V: TRBV11-3